This entry concerns a single T cell receptor (beta chain). Its specific antigen is unknown. No much larger clone is present one base from it, and per-base qualities are unavailable. This specimen comes from a study of pediatric ulcerative colitis (dated by TCRdb to between 2018 and 2020). About the investigation overall: Of the ulcerative colitis patients, about seven had pancolitis and two had left-sided colitis, and histology in every patient was consistent with ulcerative colitis. From fewer than ten newly diagnosed, treatment-naive pediatric ulcerative colitis patients and a few non-IBD control children, paired blood and rectal samples were collected. Using the Pediatric Ulcerative Colitis Activity Index, a couple of patients were classed as having mild disease, several as having moderate disease and three as having acute severe colitis. What the research found in general, with its limitations: Repertoires were derived from total lymphocyte DNA, so rare subsets such as regulatory T cells may have patterns not reflected. Compared with controls, ulcerative colitis patients showed significantly higher autologous blood-rectal clonal overlap, a finding that suggests increased T cell trafficking to inflamed tissue. Features of the rectal repertoire distinguished controls, mild-moderate colitis patients and acute severe colitis patients, and in acute severe colitis, rectal diversity was reduced because of clonal expansions. A couple of rectal CDR3 clonotypes turned up in every ulcerative colitis patient but in none of the controls. For technical reasons, blood samples from a couple of patients gave substantially fewer templates, and these samples were excluded from the blood-rectal overlap analysis. Only a handful of individuals were included in the healthy control group, which was small. Rectal pinch biopsies may have included blood-derived T cells, especially in patients with overt colitis.

In the germline V gene, CDR1 corresponds to SNHLY and CDR2 to FYNNEI. V and J are trimmed by 7 bases and 5 bases, and the gene matches miss 14 bases of the junction. The CDR3 covers 16 residues, taking in both the cysteine and the phenylalanine. The retained sequence is limited to the CDR3, 48 bases, with the frame set at the first base. One to two pinch biopsies were taken from the rectum for research during colonoscopy. Ulcerative colitis patients had received no immunosuppressive medication before the diagnostic colonoscopy. Rectal biopsies were digested with proteinase K before DNA isolation. The Wizard kit (Promega) was used to extract genomic DNA from the blood and intestinal samples. Using the immunoSEQ TRB Survey service, rearranged CDR3 beta regions were amplified from genomic DNA with multiplex V and J primers. To keep sequencing depth the same across samples, survey-level depth of up to 500,000 reads per sample was applied. Libraries were purified, pooled and sequenced on Illumina technology. The authors' pipeline ran thus. Productive clonality, sample overlap, pairwise scatters, CDR3 beta length, V/D/J gene usage and productiveness were all assessed with the immunoSEQ online tools. Calculated diversity was defined as the number of unique rearrangements divided by total templates, multiplied by 100, and Shannon and Simpson indices were computed as well. Z-score normalized data were analyzed by principal component analysis with the R prcomp function and the ggbiplot package. Morisita's index was used to quantify blood-rectal clonal overlap within each subject. In its TCRdb copy, this immuneACCESS table keeps in-frame sequences only and misses some clones. Where compared with another copy, unresolved V genes explain less than half of these, and the others have no known cause. The D gene and trimming were derived from the DNA, and the V and J assignments and clone size from that table. Present in this sample are 30,000 or so clones, about 81% of which were seen just once. Of the sample, approximately 1% falls within the top ten clones.

This TCR came from a boy younger than 18 with mild ulcerative colitis. The chain employs TRBV2 and TRBJ2-5; TRBD1 matches 9 bases in the middle. Sample: gut tissue. The CDR3 region reads CASTIDRGYFGETQYF. The DNA reads as follows: TGTGCCAGCACTATCGACAGGGGGTATTTTGGGGAGACCCAGTACTTC.